The following is a T cell receptor beta chain sequence with its context. Its antigen target is currently unknown. This record comes from a study of cytomegalovirus exposure and HLA in healthy donors (dated by TCRdb to the late 2010s). Broadly, across the study: In an earlier analysis of 587 of the donors, approximately 300 Gb of sequence data and 100 million or so unique TCR beta sequences from about 190 million T cells were reported. An early release covering approximately 600 HLA-typed donors comprised about 320 gigabases of sequencing data and approximately 85 million unique TCR sequences. Of the approximately 400 genotyped donors, 70% to 90% were placed in the genetic ancestry cluster associated with self-reported Caucasian donors. The study was designed to test whether signatures of past pathogen exposure could be identified by cataloging public T cell receptors. Using immunosequencing, the study profiled T cell repertoires from roughly 650 subjects and related those repertoires to cytomegalovirus serostatus. A separate validation cohort of 90 to 150 different subjects was used in addition to the roughly 670-subject first cohort. To predict cytomegalovirus infection status, the study brought together high-throughput TCR immunosequencing, statistical association of individual TCRs with disease status, and machine learning. A later analysis re-examined previously published TCR beta repertoires from more than 650 donors and added high-resolution HLA genotyping to investigate patterns of TCR occurrence. The later analysis used no new phenotypic data to find candidate immune exposures, relying instead on TCR beta sequences and their occurrence across donors. In an earlier analysis of 587 of the donors, high-throughput TCR beta sequencing was used to judge whether each TCR beta V gene segment behaved as functional or pseudogenic. Alongside the repertoire data, information on donor age, sex, ethnicity and CMV serostatus was compiled. Genome-wide SNP genotypes for about 55% of the 666 donors were used in a later genetic analysis, which treated that subset as a discovery cohort. Every discovery cohort repertoire had been produced on one sequencing platform. Class I and class II HLA loci were covered by the typing at four-digit resolution. The number of typed donors differed by locus: about 620-630 for A, B, C, DRB1 and DQB1; about 520 for DQA1; around 580 for DPA1; and roughly 490 for DPB1. A handful of DR-DQ haplotypes were handled as single units for association and clustering because linkage in the cohort was strong. Across 300 to 500 genotyped donors of the cohort, an average of roughly 250,000 unique TCR beta nucleotide sequences per donor were sequenced, and roughly a sixth of those sequences were non-productive. Overall study results and their limits: It was suggested by the authors that the approach could potentially be generalized to other disease states and immunological phenotypes. Several of the top co-occurrence clusters appeared to be linked to parvovirus B19, influenza, CMV and Epstein-Barr virus, according to a later analysis. Sequencing depth was assumed to be roughly uniform across donors in the presence/absence analyses, though that assumption may not hold. Compared with equally common non-associated chains, HLA-associated TCR beta chains in a later analysis were more clonally expanded and had lower generation probabilities. A cluster of highly shared sequence variants was judged likely to be a technical artifact of the sequencing pipeline. The only immune exposure information available for the cohort was CMV serostatus. According to a later genetic analysis, donors in an Asian-associated ancestry cluster had fewer N-insertions in productive TCRs than the roughly 670-donor mean. When HLA alleles, especially DR and DQ, strongly co-occurred, attributing TCR associations to individual alleles was difficult. In a later analysis, TCR association rates were found to vary across HLA loci, with the most associated TCRs seen for DRB1 alleles and the fewest for HLA-C alleles. At a false discovery rate of 0.05, a later analysis linked roughly 17,000 TCR beta sequences to specific HLA alleles. This cohort had only TCR beta chains sequenced, and the lack of alpha or paired-chain data limited which features could be detected. A few of the identified cytomegalovirus-associated TCR beta chains were confirmed in vitro to be specific for cytomegalovirus antigens. Most CMV-associated TCR beta chains appeared to be HLA-restricted in a later analysis, and the HLA associations seemed to be driven largely by CMV exposure. V-gene and J-gene trimming of TCR beta chains was associated with a missense DCLRE1C variant in a later genetic analysis, and the association was replicated in an independent cohort. Roughly 17 rarely observed V segments, including chromosome 9 orphons, were excluded from the earlier analysis of about 500 of the donors because counts were too low. A further reported finding was that TCR beta sequences accurately predicted the HLA-A and HLA-B alleles for most subjects in the first cohort. Cytomegalovirus status was reported to be diagnosed by the classifier with high specificity and sensitivity in both the original and validation cohorts. In the study, around 150 TCR beta chains were listed as associated with cytomegalovirus. While some public TCRs were present in many individuals, most TCR sequences turned up only very rarely across donors. Some IMGT-functional V segments, including TRBV6-2 and TRBV6-3, could not be distinguished by the 87-base-pair reads and were therefore excluded. In an earlier analysis of 587 of the donors, most TCR beta V segments were observed in productive rearrangements about 90% or about 30% of the time, broadly matching IMGT annotations. Linkage disequilibrium might explain the correlated functional status among segregating V segments, but an unknown experimental factor could not be ruled out. Because HLA typing was missing for some donors at each locus, association tests included only the typed subset.

Library preparation used the immunoSEQ multiplex PCR assay. For the multiplex PCR, a mixture combining 60 forward primers for TCR Vbeta segments and 13 reverse primers for TCR Jbeta segments was used. A multiplex PCR assay on genomic DNA amplified the CDR3 region of rearranged TCR beta genes. On the Illumina HiSeq System, the amplified TCR beta libraries were sequenced as 87-base-pair reads. As for the original processing: Across the 500 to 850 repertoires, a later analysis counted tens of millions of unique TCR beta chains, some 11 million of which were shared by at least two donors. A nearest-neighbor algorithm error-corrected the raw reads and collapsed the reads into unique sequences, merging closely related sequences to remove PCR and sequencing errors. CDR3 sequences were aligned to IMGT reference sequences to assign V, D and J gene segments. Each retained sequence needed at least a six-nucleotide match to both a V gene segment and a J gene segment. A rearrangement was called productive if the CDR3 had no stop codons and remained in frame with V and J, and every other rearrangement was called non-productive. Following IMGT convention, CDR3 was defined as the stretch from the second conserved V-encoded cysteine up to the conserved J-encoded phenylalanine. Sequences without an unambiguous match to a single V gene segment were excluded from the earlier analysis of 450 to 750 of the donors. An earlier analysis of fewer than 650 of the donors classified V segments as functional when productive rearrangements were above 56.7% and as segregating when the standard deviation between donors was above 5%. A statistical classification framework was built for diagnosing cytomegalovirus status from the catalog of TCR beta chain sequences. A later analysis assigned V and J genes by comparing TCR nucleotide sequences with IMGT/GENE-DB human TR gene sequences. Using the TCRdist pipeline, a later analysis assigned CDR3 sequences along with most-parsimonious VDJ recombination scenarios. A later analysis defined each TCR beta chain by its CDR3 amino acid sequence plus V-gene family, and excluded reads lacking a unique V-gene family. In a later analysis, fewer than 650 highly shared, low-generation-probability nucleotide sequences were removed to address suspected cross-contamination and a sequencing artifact. In a later analysis, a clonal expansion index was calculated for each public chain from normalized within-repertoire ranks of inferred template counts. A later analysis computed generation probabilities with a VDJ recombination model fitted to out-of-frame rearrangements, and checked the results against IGoR. In a later analysis, hypergeometric tests were used to score TCR-TCR, TCR-HLA and TCR-CMV co-occurrence, with a repertoire-size bias correction applied to TCR pairs. False discovery rates were estimated in a later analysis by permuting HLA or CMV assignments 20 times. A later analysis grouped co-occurring TCRs with DBSCAN, adding TCRdist sequence similarity when clustering within HLA-allele-positive subsets. Repertoires with fewer than 30,000 or more than 120,000 public chains, plus five repertoires with anomalous nucleotide sharing, were excluded from co-occurrence clustering. Imported from immuneACCESS, the table was reduced by TCRdb to in-frame sequences with V and J called. These copies leave out some clones; in studies compared against another copy, an unresolved V gene accounts for under half, and the cause of the remainder is not known. V and J calls and clone size are copied from that table; D and trimming were computed from the DNA. The sample table holds 65,000 to 90,000 clones. Clones ranked in the top ten supply 2.4% of the sample.

The CDR3 starts with the cysteine, ends with the phenylalanine, and has 13 residues. This entry keeps only the CDR3 DNA: 39 bases, framed from base 1. A distance of 10 bases separates the germline ends of V and J, which lose 4 bases and 4 bases respectively. From a lookup of the germline V gene, CDR1 and CDR2 are SGHAT and FQNNGV. The cohort consisted of fewer than 700 healthy bone marrow donors. All cohort members were sampled while nominally healthy, although unrecorded immune exposures were likely present. The donor was CMV seropositive and belonged to the group of 250 to 300 seropositive cohort members. A peripheral blood sample was collected from each donor, and TCR beta sequencing was performed on peripheral blood mononuclear cells. The Qiagen DNeasy Blood Extraction Kit was used to extract genomic DNA from the blood cell samples.

Sequencing was done on a sample of PBMCs. This receptor was identified in a female donor in good health and CMV-seropositive. The V gene is TRBV11-2 and the J gene is TRBJ1-2, with the D segment identity uncertain. The CDR3: CASSSGMTYGYTF. The base sequence is TGTGCCAGCAGCTCCGGGATGACCTATGGCTACACCTTC.